The 10 T cell receptor beta chains below come from one sample, sequenced in a study of Graves' ophthalmopathy and Graves' hyperthyroidism. From RNA, the CDR3 regions of TCR beta chains were amplified and sequenced. The library came from an HTBI-primed first-round RT-PCR and a second-round multiplex PCR. One entry per CDR3 protein results from TCRdb running MiXCR on the multiplex PCR reads. The sample consists of roughly 400,000 distinct CDR3 sequences, about 17% of them appearing once. Material: peripheral blood. Receptor source: a young woman with Graves' ophthalmopathy.

This clonotype appeared many times. The rearrangement uses TRBV10-1 and TRBJ2-7, with D possibly TRBD2 on 6 matching bases. Looked up from germline, CDR1 is WNHNN and CDR2 is SYGVQD (reference sequence). V was trimmed by 3 bases and J by 7 bases, leaving 10 bases between them. This CDR3 is built from 12 residues. CDR3 DNA: TGCGCCAGCAGTGACGGGACTCAGGAGCAGTACTTC. This translates into CASSDGTQEQYF.

The chain carries TRBV12-5 and TRBJ2-5; TRBD2 aligns across 10 bases. Germline CDR1 LGHNT, CDR2 FRNRAP. V lost 5 bases, J lost 2 bases, and 2 bases stayed unmatched. The CDR3 has 14 residues. The DNA of the CDR3 is TGTGCTAGTGGTCCTAGCGGGAGACAAGAGACCCAGTACTTC. Translation: CASGPSGRQETQYF.

In this sample, this clonotype turned up many times. This sequence joins TRBV20-1 and TRBJ2-5; 7 positions agree with TRBD1. Germline CDR1 reads DFQATT; CDR2 reads SNEGSKA (reference sequence). This CDR3 spans 12 amino acids. Germline trimming cut 4 bases from V and 2 bases from J; bases unmatched to any gene: 1. The CDR3 loop is CSAMGQQETQYF. The CDR3, as DNA: TGCAGTGCTATGGGACAGCAAGAGACCCAGTACTTC.

This clonotype was seen repeatedly, ten times or more. This rearrangement joins TRBV6-6 to TRBJ2-7; D perhaps matches TRBD1 (6 bases). The germline V gene encodes CDR1 MNHNY and CDR2 SVGAGI (reference sequence). With 5 bases removed from V and 7 bases from J, the gap between germline ends came to 24 bases. The CDR3 runs to 16 residues. The DNA for the CDR3 is TGTGCCAGCAGTCCCCGTGGACAGACAACTGCGCGGGAGCAGTACTTC. It is translated as CASSPRGQTTAREQYF.

At least ten counts were recorded for this clonotype. The rearrangement links TRBV28 to TRBJ2-7; TRBD1 matches 9 bases. The ends lost 8 bases at V and 1 base at J; junction bases unmatched: 12. This CDR3 comprises 16 residues. CDR1 is MDHEN, CDR2 SYDVKM, per germline. Here the CDR3 DNA reads TGTGCCAGCGGTCCCCTACCGGGACAGGGATCCTACGAGCAGTACTTC. It encodes CASGPLPGQGSYEQYF.

This clonotype was found many times. The chain couples TRBV5-1 to TRBJ1-1; no clear D gene. Germline values: CDR1 SGHRS, CDR2 YFSETQ. The CDR3 sequence is 14 residues long. V dropped 0 bases and J dropped 1 base, with 7 bases sitting between them. The CDR3 nucleotides are TGCGCCAGCAGCTTGGCAGCAGGGAACACTGAAGCTTTCTTT. Translated, it gives CASSLAAGNTEAFF.

This clonotype came up many times. The chain is built from TRBV12-3 or TRBV12-4 and TRBJ1-1; 7 bases agree with TRBD1. Trimming cost V 8 bases and J 6 bases; bases outside gene matches: 9. This CDR3 has 13 residues. CDR3 protein: CASLWDSQPEAFF. The CDR3 nucleotides are TGTGCCAGCCTTTGGGACAGCCAGCCTGAAGCTTTCTTT.

The table lists this clonotype with many counts. The chain uses TRBV19 and TRBJ1-5; D gene uncertain. The CDR3 runs to 13 residues. Per the germline V gene, CDR1 is LNHDA and CDR2 is SQIVND (reference sequence). V was trimmed by 7 bases and J by 1 base, leaving 8 bases between them. Here the CDR3 reads CASTNRSNQPQHF. The CDR3 nucleotides are TGTGCCAGTACGAACAGAAGCAATCAGCCCCAGCATTTT.

At least ten counts were recorded for this clonotype. The rearrangement links TRBV19 to TRBJ1-3, with D maybe TRBD1 (5 bases). V was trimmed by 10 bases and J by 0 bases, leaving 16 bases between them. This CDR3 contains 15 residues. Germline CDR1 reads LNHDA; CDR2 reads SQIVND (reference sequence). The DNA for the CDR3 is TGTGCCATCGCCAAGGGACCGTCCTCTGGAAACACCATATATTTT. Translating gives CAIAKGPSSGNTIYF.

At least ten counts were recorded for this clonotype. The V call is TRBV7-2, the J call TRBJ2-5; possible D gene TRBD1, 6 bases. Trimming left V 3 bases short and J 7 bases short, with 21 bases between. Germline loops: CDR1 SGHTA, CDR2 FQGNSA. The CDR3 length is 16 residues. As DNA, the CDR3 is TGTGCCAGCAGCTTCCGCACCCCCAGGACAGATGGGACCCAGTACTTC. This sequence encodes CASSFRTPRTDGTQYF.